A selection of T cell receptor beta chains follows, all from one sample in a study of post-analysis software for immune sequencing data. Each CDR3 protein is one row after TCRdb ran MiXCR on the PCR reads. This sample carries about 540,000 distinct CDR3 sequences, roughly 34% of them seen once, and the ten largest clones take around 5.9%. The sequencing sample was made of blood. The origin of the receptors is a girl younger than 18 with multiple sclerosis. CDR3s include the opening cysteine and the closing phenylalanine or tryptophan. Each record gives: J gene, clone size, D gene, V gene, CDR3 protein, CDR3 DNA. D genes are given only for firm matches. The size entry is marked missing in some rows and otherwise reads once, few, many or a size class.

TRBJ1-2,few,.,TRBV20-1,CSVYLRERDGYTF,TGCAGTGTTTATCTACGGGAGAGGGATGGCTACACCTTC
TRBJ2-7,few,.,TRBV6-1,CASSFPSGREQYF,TGTGCCAGCAGTTTTCCCTCGGGACGAGAGCAGTACTTC
TRBJ2-1,.,TRBD2,TRBV9,CASSPTSGGLNEQFF,TGTGCCAGCAGCCCGACTAGCGGGGGCCTCAATGAGCAGTTCTTC
TRBJ2-1,.,.,TRBV10-3,CAISESVRGPQDEQFF,TGTGCCATCAGTGAGTCTGTACGGGGGCCCCAGGATGAGCAGTTCTTC
TRBJ1-2,.,.,TRBV20-1,CSAPPIGVDYGYTF,TGCAGTGCCCCTCCCATCGGAGTTGACTATGGCTACACCTTC
TRBJ2-3,few,TRBD2,TRBV7-8,CASSFRTSGVGDTQYF,TGTGCCAGCAGCTTCCGGACTAGCGGGGTGGGAGATACGCAGTATTTT
TRBJ1-2,.,.,TRBV29-1,CSAPRAENYGYTF,TGCAGCGCCCCGAGGGCAGAAAACTATGGCTACACCTTC
TRBJ2-3,.,.,TRBV21-1,CASTADVGTPTSTDTQYF,TGTGCCAGCACCGCGGATGTGGGGACACCCACTAGCACAGATACGCAGTATTTT
TRBJ2-5,few,TRBD2,TRBV5-1,CASSFSGGAQETQYF,TGCGCCAGCAGCTTCAGCGGGGGGGCCCAAGAGACCCAGTACTTC
TRBJ1-5,.,.,TRBV10-2,CASSLYLPAGPSNQPQHF,TGCGCCAGCAGTCTGTATCTCCCGGCGGGGCCGAGCAATCAGCCCCAGCATTTT
TRBJ2-3,.,TRBD1,TRBV4-1,CASSQFSGQGTDTQYF,TGCGCCAGCAGCCAATTCTCTGGACAGGGCACAGATACGCAGTATTTT
TRBJ1-6,.,.,TRBV7-3,CASSLNSRSPLHF,TGTGCCAGCAGCTTAAATTCACGTTCACCCCTCCACTTT
TRBJ2-3,few,.,TRBV20-1,CSPRPGLRSDTQYF,TGCAGTCCCCGCCCGGGACTTAGGTCAGATACGCAGTATTTT
TRBJ2-1,.,TRBD2,TRBV5-1,CASSPAAGVRNEQFF,TGCGCCAGCAGCCCCGCTGCGGGGGTACGCAATGAGCAGTTCTTC
TRBJ1-1,few,TRBD1,TRBV27,CASSFLGQGNTEAFF,TGTGCCAGCAGTTTCCTCGGACAGGGGAACACTGAAGCTTTCTTT
TRBJ2-5,few,TRBD2,TRBV27,CASSPGTSGGLEETQYF,TGTGCCAGCAGTCCCGGGACTAGCGGGGGTTTAGAAGAGACCCAGTACTTC
TRBJ2-2,.,.,TRBV5-1,CASSLELPNTGELFF,TGCGCCAGCAGCTTGGAACTGCCGAACACCGGGGAGCTGTTTTTT
TRBJ2-3,few,.,TRBV5-1,CASSWVEFSRGRTDTQYF,TGCGCCAGCAGCTGGGTCGAATTTTCAAGGGGTCGCACAGATACGCAGTATTTT
TRBJ1-2,many,.,TRBV7-8,CASSLSGGYGYTF,TGTGCCAGCAGCTTATCGGGGGGATATGGCTACACCTTC
TRBJ1-2,few,TRBD1,TRBV7-3,CASSLGQGDSGGYTF,TGTGCCAGTTCCCTCGGACAGGGAGATTCTGGTGGCTACACCTTC
TRBJ2-3,.,TRBD1,TRBV11-2,CTSSQTGTDTQYF,TGTACCAGCAGTCAGACAGGGACCGATACGCAGTATTTT
TRBJ2-3,.,TRBD2,TRBV9,CASSNNPGLAGGADTQYF,TGTGCCAGCAGCAACAACCCGGGACTAGCGGGGGGTGCAGATACGCAGTATTTT
TRBJ2-7,few,.,TRBV6-5,CASSYESTYEQYF,TGTGCCAGCAGTTACGAATCTACCTACGAGCAGTACTTC
TRBJ1-1,.,.,TRBV10-3,CAISAKTAPGHEAFF,TGTGCCATCAGTGCGAAGACGGCGCCGGGTCATGAAGCTTTCTTT
TRBJ2-3,.,.,TRBV5-1,CASSFSPESDTQYF,TGCGCCAGCAGCTTTAGCCCGGAGTCAGATACGCAGTATTTT
TRBJ1-1,.,TRBD1,TRBV7-9,CASSFGDSVEAFF,TGTGCCAGCAGCTTTGGGGACAGCGTGGAGGCTTTCTTT
TRBJ1-2,few,.,TRBV5-1,CASRNNRDYGYTF,TGCGCCAGCCGAAACAACCGGGACTATGGCTACACCTTC
TRBJ2-2,.,.,TRBV7-2,CASSLGTQGSTGELFF,TGTGCCAGCAGCCTCGGGACTCAGGGGAGCACCGGGGAGCTGTTTTTT
TRBJ1-5,.,.,TRBV6-2/TRBV6-3,CASSDEAAHQPQHF,TGTGCCAGCAGTGACGAGGCAGCCCATCAGCCCCAGCATTTT
TRBJ1-2,many,.,TRBV12-3/TRBV12-4,CATSPGPLGSTF,TGTGCCACCAGCCCCGGGCCTCTCGGTAGCACCTTC
TRBJ1-6,.,.,TRBV20-1,CSASSANLRNSPLHF,TGCAGTGCTAGCTCGGCCAATCTGAGGAATTCACCCCTCCACTTT
TRBJ1-4,few,TRBD1,TRBV7-9,CASSSRQGSNEKLFF,TGTGCCAGCAGCAGCCGACAGGGAAGTAATGAAAAACTGTTTTTT
TRBJ1-5,.,.,TRBV20-1,CSARQGAYSNQPQHF,TGCAGTGCTAGACAGGGTGCTTATAGCAATCAGCCCCAGCATTTT
TRBJ1-6,few,.,TRBV28,CASKNTGINSPLHF,TGTGCCAGCAAAAATACAGGCATTAATTCGCCCCTCCACTTT
TRBJ2-1,.,TRBD2,TRBV5-1,CASSLQPREGYEQFF,TGCGCCAGCAGCTTACAACCCCGGGAGGGTTATGAGCAGTTCTTC
TRBJ1-1,few,.,TRBV5-1,CASSPEQGRNTEAFF,TGCGCCAGCAGCCCTGAACAGGGTCGGAACACTGAAGCTTTCTTT
TRBJ2-7,.,TRBD1,TRBV2,CANSAGQGGYEQYF,TGTGCCAACAGTGCCGGACAGGGAGGCTACGAGCAGTACTTC
TRBJ2-5,few,TRBD1,TRBV20-1,CSAIKTGGEGQYF,TGCAGTGCTATCAAGACAGGGGGAGAGGGGCAGTACTTC
TRBJ1-5,few,.,TRBV10-1,CASVDGIAQPQHF,TGCGCCAGCGTAGACGGGATTGCTCAGCCCCAGCATTTT
TRBJ2-1,many,.,TRBV20-1,CSARWQGIGEQFF,TGCAGTGCTAGATGGCAGGGGATAGGTGAGCAGTTCTTC